The entry below gives a single T cell receptor beta chain sequence along with its context. CDR3 length: 19 amino acids. Germline V gives CDR1 SGDLS, CDR2 YYNGEE. Trimming at V came to 2 bases and at J to 0 bases, leaving 9 bases not matched to a gene. This record comes from a study of blood T cell repertoires in COVID-19. Background on the study: Acute-phase and convalescent COVID-19 samples originated in the United States, Italy and Spain.

Assay: immunoSEQ multiplex PCR; the TCRdb copy retains only in-frame clones and omits some. Found here are about 130,000 clones, 84% of them singletons; the top ten hold under 15%. This chain uses TRBV9 with TRBJ2-1; 12 bases fit TRBD2. The receptor's source is a young woman who had recovered from COVID-19. Sequenced input: peripheral blood. The CDR3 loop is CASSVTLAGGASSYNEQFF. CDR3 DNA: TGTGCCAGCAGCGTGACCCTAGCGGGGGGGGCGAGCTCCTACAATGAGCAGTTCTTC.